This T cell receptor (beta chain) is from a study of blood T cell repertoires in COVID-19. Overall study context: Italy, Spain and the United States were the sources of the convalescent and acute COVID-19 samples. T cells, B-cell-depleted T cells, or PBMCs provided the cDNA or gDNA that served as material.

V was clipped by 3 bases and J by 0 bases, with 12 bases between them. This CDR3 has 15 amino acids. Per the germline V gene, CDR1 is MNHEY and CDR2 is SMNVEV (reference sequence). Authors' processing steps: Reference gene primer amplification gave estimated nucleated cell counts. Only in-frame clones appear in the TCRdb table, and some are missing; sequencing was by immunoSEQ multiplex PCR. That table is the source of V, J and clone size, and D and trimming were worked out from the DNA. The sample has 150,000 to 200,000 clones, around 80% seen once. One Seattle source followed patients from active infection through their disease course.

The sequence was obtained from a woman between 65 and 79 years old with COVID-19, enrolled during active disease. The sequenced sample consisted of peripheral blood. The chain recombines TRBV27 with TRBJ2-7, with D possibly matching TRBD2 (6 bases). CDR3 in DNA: TGTGCCAGCAGTTTCAGAGCGGGCAGCTCCTACGAGCAGTACTTC. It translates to CASSFRAGSSYEQYF.